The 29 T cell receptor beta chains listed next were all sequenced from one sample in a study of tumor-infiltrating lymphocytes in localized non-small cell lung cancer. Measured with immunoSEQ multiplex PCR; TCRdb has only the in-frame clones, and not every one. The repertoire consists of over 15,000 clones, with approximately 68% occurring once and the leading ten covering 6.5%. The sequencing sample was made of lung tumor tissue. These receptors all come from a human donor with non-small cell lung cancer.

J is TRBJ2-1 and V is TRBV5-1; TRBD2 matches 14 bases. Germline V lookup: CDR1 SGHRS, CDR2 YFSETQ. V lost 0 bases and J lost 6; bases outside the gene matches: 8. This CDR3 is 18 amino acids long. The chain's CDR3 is CASSLGLAGGLNRNEQFF. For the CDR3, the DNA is TGCGCCAGCAGCTTGGGACTAGCGGGGGGGCTTAATCGCAATGAGCAGTTCTTC. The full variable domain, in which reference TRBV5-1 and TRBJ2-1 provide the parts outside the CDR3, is KAGVTQTPRYLIKTRGQQVTLSCSPISGHRSVSWYQQTPGQGLQFLFEYFSETQRNKGNFPGRFSGRQFSNSRSEMNVSTLELGDSALYLCASSLGLAGGLNRNEQFFGPGTRLTVL.

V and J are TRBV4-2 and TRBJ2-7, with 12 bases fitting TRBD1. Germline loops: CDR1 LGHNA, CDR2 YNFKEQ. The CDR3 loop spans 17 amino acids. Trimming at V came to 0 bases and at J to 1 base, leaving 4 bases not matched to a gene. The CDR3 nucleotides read TGTGCCAGCAGCCAAGATGGGACAGGGGGCGCTTCCTACGAGCAGTACTTC. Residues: CASSQDGTGGASYEQYF.

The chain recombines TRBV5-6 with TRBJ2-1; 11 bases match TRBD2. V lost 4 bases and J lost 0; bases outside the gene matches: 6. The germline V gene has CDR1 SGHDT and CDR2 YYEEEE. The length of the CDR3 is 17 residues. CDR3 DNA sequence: TGTGCCAGCAGCCGGACTAGCGGGTGGAGCTCCTACAATGAGCAGTTCTTC. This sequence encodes CASSRTSGWSSYNEQFF.

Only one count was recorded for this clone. This CDR3 is CASSLWATGAGEAFF. The CDR3 nucleotides read TGTGCCAGCAGCTTGTGGGCGACAGGGGCGGGTGAAGCTTTCTTT. The chain is built from TRBV5-4 and TRBJ1-1; TRBD1 matches 8 bases. This CDR3 comprises 15 residues. V lost 1 base and J lost 7; bases outside the gene matches: 9. Germline V CDR1 and CDR2: SGHNT, YYREEE (reference sequence).

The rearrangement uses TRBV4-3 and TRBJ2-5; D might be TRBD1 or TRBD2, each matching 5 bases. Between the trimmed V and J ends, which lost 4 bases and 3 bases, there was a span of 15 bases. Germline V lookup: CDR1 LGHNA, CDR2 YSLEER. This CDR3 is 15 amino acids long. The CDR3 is CASSPSRGYEETQYF. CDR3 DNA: TGCGCCAGCAGCCCTTCTCGGGGCTATGAAGAGACCCAGTACTTC.

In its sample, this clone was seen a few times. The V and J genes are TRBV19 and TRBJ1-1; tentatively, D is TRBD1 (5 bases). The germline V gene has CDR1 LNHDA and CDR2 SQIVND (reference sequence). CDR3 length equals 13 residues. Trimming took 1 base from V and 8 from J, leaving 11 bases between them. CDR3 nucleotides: TGTGCCAGTAGTATAGGAGCCAGGGAAGAAGCTTTCTTT. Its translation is CASSIGAREEAFF. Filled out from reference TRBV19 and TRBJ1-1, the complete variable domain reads DGGITQSPKYLFRKEGQNVTLSCEQNLNHDAMYWYRQDPGQGLRLIYYSQIVNDFQKGDIAEGYSVSREKKESFPLTVTSAQKNPTAFYLCASSIGAREEAFFGQGTRLTVV.

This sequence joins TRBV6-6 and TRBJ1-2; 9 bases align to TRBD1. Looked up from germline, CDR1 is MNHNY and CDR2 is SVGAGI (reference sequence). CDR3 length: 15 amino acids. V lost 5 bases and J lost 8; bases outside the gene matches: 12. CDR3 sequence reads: CASSRDPGQGLGYTF. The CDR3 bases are TGTGCCAGCAGTCGCGACCCGGGACAGGGATTGGGCTACACCTTC.

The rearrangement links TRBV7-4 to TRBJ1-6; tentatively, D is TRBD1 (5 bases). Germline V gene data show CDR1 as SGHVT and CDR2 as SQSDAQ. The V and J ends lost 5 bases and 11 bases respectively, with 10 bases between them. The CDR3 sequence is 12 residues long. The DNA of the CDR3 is TGTGCCAGCAGCCAGAGGGGACCACCCCTCCACTTT. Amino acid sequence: CASSQRGPPLHF.

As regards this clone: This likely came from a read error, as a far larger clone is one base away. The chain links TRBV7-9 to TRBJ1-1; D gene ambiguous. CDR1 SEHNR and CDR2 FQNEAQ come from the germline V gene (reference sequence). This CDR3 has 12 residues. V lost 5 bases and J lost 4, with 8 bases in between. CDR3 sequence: CASSTGSTEAFF. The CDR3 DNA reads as TGTGCCAGCAGCACCGGGTCCACTGAAGCTTTCTTT.

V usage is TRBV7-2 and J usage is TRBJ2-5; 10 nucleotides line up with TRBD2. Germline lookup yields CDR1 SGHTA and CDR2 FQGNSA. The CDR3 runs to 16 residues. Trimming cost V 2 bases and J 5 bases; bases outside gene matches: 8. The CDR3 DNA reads TGTGCCAGCAGCTTACAAAGCGGGAGGGCCCGGGAGACCCAGTACTTC. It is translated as CASSLQSGRARETQYF.

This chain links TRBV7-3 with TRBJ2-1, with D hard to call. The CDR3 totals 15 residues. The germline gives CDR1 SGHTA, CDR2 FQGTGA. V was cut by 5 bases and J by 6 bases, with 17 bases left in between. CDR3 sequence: CASSPDGSDGNEQFF. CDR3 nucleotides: TGTGCCAGCAGCCCGGACGGTTCTGACGGCAATGAGCAGTTCTTC.

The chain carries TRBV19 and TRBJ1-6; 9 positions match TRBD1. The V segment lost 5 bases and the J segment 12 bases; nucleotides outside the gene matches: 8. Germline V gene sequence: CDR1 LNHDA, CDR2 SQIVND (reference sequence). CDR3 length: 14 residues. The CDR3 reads CASSPGQGGLPLHF. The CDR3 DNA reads TGTGCCAGTAGTCCGGGACAGGGCGGATTACCCCTCCACTTT.

The DNA of the CDR3 is TGTGCCAGCAGCTTAGTGGGCGCTGGCTACACCTTC. Its translation is CASSLVGAGYTF. The chain recombines TRBV7-9 with TRBJ1-2; D gene unclear. V lost 1 base, J lost 7 bases, and 7 bases lay in between. Germline V CDR1 and CDR2: SEHNR, FQNEAQ (reference sequence). This CDR3 has 12 residues.

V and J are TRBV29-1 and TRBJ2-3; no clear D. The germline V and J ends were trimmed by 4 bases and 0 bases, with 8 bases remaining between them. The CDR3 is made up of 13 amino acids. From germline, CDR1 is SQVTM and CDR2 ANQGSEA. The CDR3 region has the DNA TGCAGCGTTGCCCCGGTGAGCACAGATACGCAGTATTTT. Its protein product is CSVAPVSTDTQYF.

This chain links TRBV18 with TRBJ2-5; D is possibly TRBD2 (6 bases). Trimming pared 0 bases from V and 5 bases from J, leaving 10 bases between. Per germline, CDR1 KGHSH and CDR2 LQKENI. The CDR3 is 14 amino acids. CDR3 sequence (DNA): TGTGCCAGCTCACCACCGGGGGGTTTGGAGACCCAGTACTTC. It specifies CASSPPGGLETQYF.

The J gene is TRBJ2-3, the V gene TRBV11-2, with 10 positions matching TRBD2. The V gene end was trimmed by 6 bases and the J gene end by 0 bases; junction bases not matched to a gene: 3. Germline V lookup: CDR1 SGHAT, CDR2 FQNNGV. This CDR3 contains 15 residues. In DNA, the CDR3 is TGTGCCAGCAGAGTAGCGGGAGGCAGCACAGATACGCAGTATTTT. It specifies CASRVAGGSTDTQYF.

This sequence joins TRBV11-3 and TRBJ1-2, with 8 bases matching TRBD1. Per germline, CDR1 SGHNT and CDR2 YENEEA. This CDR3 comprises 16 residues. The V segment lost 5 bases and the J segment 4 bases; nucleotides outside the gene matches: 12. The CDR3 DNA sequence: TGTGCCAGCAGCCAGGGGGCAATAGGATTGGGCTATGGCTACACCTTC. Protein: CASSQGAIGLGYGYTF.

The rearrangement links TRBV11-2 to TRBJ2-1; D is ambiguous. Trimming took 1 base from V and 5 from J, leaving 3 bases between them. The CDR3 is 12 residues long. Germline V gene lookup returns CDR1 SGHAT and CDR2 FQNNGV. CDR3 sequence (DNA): TGTGCCAGCAGCTTAGGGGACAATGAGCAGTTCTTC. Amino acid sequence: CASSLGDNEQFF.

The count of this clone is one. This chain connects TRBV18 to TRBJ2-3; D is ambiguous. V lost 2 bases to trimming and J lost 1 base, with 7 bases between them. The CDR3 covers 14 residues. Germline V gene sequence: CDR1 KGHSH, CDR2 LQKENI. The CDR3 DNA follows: TGTGCCAGCTCACCAAACCTAGGCACAGATACGCAGTATTTT. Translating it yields CASSPNLGTDTQYF.

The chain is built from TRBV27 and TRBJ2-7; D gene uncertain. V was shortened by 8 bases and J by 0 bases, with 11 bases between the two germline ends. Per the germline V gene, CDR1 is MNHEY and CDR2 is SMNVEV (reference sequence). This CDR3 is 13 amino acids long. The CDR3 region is CASGPSSSYEQYF. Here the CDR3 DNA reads TGTGCCAGCGGGCCCAGTAGCTCCTACGAGCAGTACTTC.

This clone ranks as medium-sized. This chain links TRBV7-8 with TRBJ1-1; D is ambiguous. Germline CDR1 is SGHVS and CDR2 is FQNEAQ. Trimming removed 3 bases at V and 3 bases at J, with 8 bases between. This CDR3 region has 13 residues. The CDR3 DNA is TGTGCCAGCAGCTTCTCCCTGTACACTGAAGCTTTCTTT. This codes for CASSFSLYTEAFF.

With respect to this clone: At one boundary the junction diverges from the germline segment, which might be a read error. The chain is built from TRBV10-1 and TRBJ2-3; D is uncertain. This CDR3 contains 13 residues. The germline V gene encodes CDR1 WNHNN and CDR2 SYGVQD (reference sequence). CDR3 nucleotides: TGCGCCAGCAGTGAGGGCTACACAGATACACAGTATTTT. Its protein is CASSEGYTDTQYF.

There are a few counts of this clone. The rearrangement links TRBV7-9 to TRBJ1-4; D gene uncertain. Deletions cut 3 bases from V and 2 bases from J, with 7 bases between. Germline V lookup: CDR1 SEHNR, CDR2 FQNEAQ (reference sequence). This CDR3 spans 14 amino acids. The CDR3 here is CASSFEATNEKLFF. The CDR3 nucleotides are TGTGCCAGCAGCTTCGAGGCGACTAATGAAAAACTGTTTTTT.

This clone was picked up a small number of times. The CDR3 loop reads CASSLRFMGVSNTGELFF. As DNA, the CDR3 is TGTGCCAGCAGCTTACGCTTTATGGGCGTAAGTAACACCGGGGAGCTGTTTTTT. V is TRBV13 and J is TRBJ2-2; no clear D. The CDR3 extends over 18 amino acids. Germline CDR1 and CDR2: PRHDT and FYEKMQ (reference sequence). The V gene lost 2 bases and the J gene lost 2 bases, with 18 bases spanning the gap.

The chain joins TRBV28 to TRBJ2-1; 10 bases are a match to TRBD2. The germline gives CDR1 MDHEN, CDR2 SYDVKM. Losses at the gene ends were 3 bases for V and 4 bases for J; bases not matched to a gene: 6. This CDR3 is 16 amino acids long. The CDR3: CASSFGTSDDYNEQFF. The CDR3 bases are TGTGCCAGCAGTTTTGGGACTAGCGATGATTACAATGAGCAGTTCTTC. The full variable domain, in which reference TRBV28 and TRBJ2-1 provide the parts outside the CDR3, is DVKVTQSSRYLVKRTGEKVFLECVQDMDHENMFWYRQDPGLGLRLIYFSYDVKMKEKGDIPEGYSVSREKKERFSLILESASTNQTSMYLCASSFGTSDDYNEQFFGPGTRLTVL.

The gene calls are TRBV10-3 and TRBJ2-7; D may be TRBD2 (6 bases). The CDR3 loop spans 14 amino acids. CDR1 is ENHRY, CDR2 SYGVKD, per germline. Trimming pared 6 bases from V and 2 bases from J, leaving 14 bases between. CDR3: CAISPGTYAYEQYF. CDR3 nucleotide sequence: TGTGCCATCAGCCCCGGGACTTACGCCTACGAGCAGTACTTC.

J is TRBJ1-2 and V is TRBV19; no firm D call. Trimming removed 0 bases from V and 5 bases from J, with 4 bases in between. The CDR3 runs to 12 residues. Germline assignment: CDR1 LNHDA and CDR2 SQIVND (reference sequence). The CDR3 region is CASSIEGYGYTF. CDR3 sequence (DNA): TGTGCCAGTAGTATAGAAGGGTATGGCTACACCTTC.

CDR3 in amino acids: CASSQGVGAYEQFF. The CDR3 region has the DNA TGTGCCAGCAGCCAAGGGGTAGGGGCCTATGAGCAGTTCTTC. The chain employs TRBV4-2 and TRBJ2-1, with a tentative D call TRBD1 (5 bases). The V end was cut by 1 base, the J end by 8 bases, with 12 bases between. Germline V gives CDR1 LGHNA, CDR2 YNFKEQ. The CDR3 has 14 residues.

The CDR3 DNA reads TGCGCCAGCAGCTTCGAAAGGGCCAGCTATGGCTACACCTTC. Protein sequence: CASSFERASYGYTF. The chain employs TRBV5-1 and TRBJ1-2; D is ambiguous. The V end lost 2 bases, the J end lost 4 bases, and 12 bases lay between the germline ends. This CDR3 is 14 amino acids long. Germline V gene data show CDR1 as SGHRS and CDR2 as YFSETQ.